Below are 15 T cell receptor beta chains sequenced from a single sample in a study of T cell repertoires in cytomegalovirus infection. Antigen specificity for these receptors is unknown. From the reads, TCRdb called clonotypes with MiXCR, one entry per CDR3 protein. The table shows hundreds of thousands of distinct CDR3 sequences, with about 33% occurring only once. Sequenced here: cultured CD8+ T cells from PBMCs, sampled from culture after CMV antigen stimulation. These receptors were taken from a human donor in good health (CMV status not recorded). Some clones in this sample may be carry-over from other donors' samples.

The rearrangement links TRBV28 to TRBJ1-1; no clear D gene. From germline, CDR1 is MDHEN and CDR2 SYDVKM. The length of the CDR3 is 14 residues. V was trimmed by 6 bases and J by 0 bases, leaving 11 bases between them. The CDR3 DNA reads as TGTGCCAGCAGCCGACTGGAATTGAACACTGAAGCTTTCTTT. Its translation is CASSRLELNTEAFF. Variable domain in full (rest from reference TRBV28 and TRBJ1-1): DVKVTQSSRYLVKRTGEKVFLECVQDMDHENMFWYRQDPGLGLRLIYFSYDVKMKEKGDIPEGYSVSREKKERFSLILESASTNQTSMYLCASSRLELNTEAFFGQGTRLTVV.

This chain connects TRBV19 to TRBJ2-3; 8 bases are shared with TRBD1. In germline, CDR1 is LNHDA, CDR2 SQIVND (reference sequence). The V segment lost 7 bases and the J segment 5 bases; nucleotides outside the gene matches: 8. The CDR3 has 14 amino acids. CDR3 nucleotide sequence: TGTGCCAGTAATCCAGGGGGCGCGAAAGATACGCAGTATTTT. This sequence encodes CASNPGGAKDTQYF.

As regards this clonotype: This may stem from a read error, because a much larger clone lies one nucleotide away. This chain links TRBV7-3 with TRBJ2-3; D gene ambiguous. The CDR3 totals 12 residues. Germline V gene sequence: CDR1 SGHTA, CDR2 FQGTGA. CDR3 region: CVSSWGTDTQYF. In DNA, the CDR3 is TGTGTCAGCAGCTGGGGCACAGATACGCAGTATTTT.

V is TRBV5-6 and J is TRBJ2-7; D uncertain. Trimming removed 7 bases at V and 2 bases at J, with 22 bases between. Germline V gene sequence: CDR1 SGHDT, CDR2 YYEEEE. The CDR3 length is 16 residues. The CDR3 spells CASEGFYQDGPYEQYF. The CDR3 DNA follows: TGTGCCAGCGAAGGCTTTTATCAGGACGGGCCCTACGAGCAGTACTTC.

The chain combines TRBV2 with TRBJ1-1; the D gene is possibly TRBD1 (5 bases). With 7 bases removed from V and 11 bases from J, the gap between germline ends came to 17 bases. Germline V gene lookup returns CDR1 SNHLY and CDR2 FYNNEI. This CDR3 has 12 residues. CDR3 bases: TGTGCCAGCAAGCTAGGGGCAAGAGGGGCTTTCTTT. It is translated as CASKLGARGAFF.

The sample holds a few counts of this clonotype. This sequence joins TRBV27 and TRBJ1-2; D not certain. V shed 0 bases and J shed 2 bases, with 7 bases lying between them. The V gene's germline CDR1 is MNHEY and CDR2 SMNVEV (reference sequence). CDR3 length equals 14 residues. Here the CDR3 reads CASSLSSQNYGYTF. The CDR3 coding sequence is TGTGCCAGCAGTTTATCGAGCCAGAACTATGGCTACACCTTC.

Comments on this clonotype: Since the CDR3 does not end with the conserved phenylalanine or tryptophan, this likely comes from a read error. The rearrangement joins TRBV7-2 to TRBJ2-1; no clear D. Germline CDR1 and CDR2: SGHTA and FQGNSA. CDR3 length equals 13 residues. Trimming took off 2 bases at V and 5 bases at J, with 7 bases between the two ends. CDR3 sequence (DNA): TGTGCCAGCAGCTTATTGCTCGACAATGAGCAGTTCTAC. Protein: CASSLLLDNEQFY.

The J gene is TRBJ1-1, the V gene TRBV7-9, with D unclear. The CDR3 runs to 13 residues. V lost 1 base to trimming and J lost 8 bases, with 11 bases between them. The V gene's germline CDR1 is SEHNR and CDR2 FQNEAQ (reference sequence). CDR3 nucleotide sequence: TGTGCCAGCAGCTTAGAAACGGGAGAGGAAGCTTTCTTT. Residues: CASSLETGEEAFF.

This chain connects TRBV5-6 to TRBJ2-7; D gene unclear. Germline-derived CDR1 and CDR2 are SGHDT and YYEEEE. This CDR3 contains 17 residues. Trimming left V 1 base short and J 5 bases short, with 22 bases between. In DNA, the CDR3 is TGTGCCAGCAGCTTGACATTCAGAGATGACGACTTCCACGAGCAGTACGTC. Its translation: CASSLTFRDDDFHEQYV.

There are many counts of this clonotype. The chain couples TRBV12-3 or TRBV12-4 to TRBJ1-5; no clear D gene. The CDR3 is 16 residues long. V shed 5 bases and J shed 1 base, with 15 bases lying between them. The CDR3 nucleotides read TGTGCCAGCAGTCCAGATTGGGGAGGGAGCAATCAGCCCCAGCATTTT. Its translation is CASSPDWGGSNQPQHF.

This clonotype has a count of ten or more. The chain employs TRBV7-9 and TRBJ1-1, with D maybe TRBD1 (5 bases). The V gene lost 1 base and the J gene lost 3 bases, with 9 bases spanning the gap. Germline lookup yields CDR1 SEHNR and CDR2 FQNEAQ (reference sequence). This CDR3 region has 14 residues. The CDR3 nucleotides read TGTGCCAGCAGCTTAGAGGCAGGGCACACTGAAGCTTTCTTT. This translates into CASSLEAGHTEAFF.

This clonotype was detected only a few times. The genes are TRBV12-3 or TRBV12-4 and TRBJ1-3; 7 nucleotides agree with TRBD1. CDR3 length equals 14 residues. Trimming cost V 10 bases and J 2 bases; bases outside gene matches: 8. This chain's CDR3 is CANRQGGPGNTIYF. The DNA for the CDR3 is TGTGCCAACCGTCAGGGGGGGCCTGGAAACACCATATATTTT.

This clonotype was observed a few times. V is TRBV2 and J is TRBJ2-3; D is possibly TRBD2 (5 bases). The CDR3 covers 16 residues. Germline-derived CDR1 and CDR2 are SNHLY and FYNNEI. With 5 bases removed from V and 1 base from J, the gap between germline ends came to 16 bases. The CDR3 coding sequence is TGTGCCAGCAGTTTCCTCGGGGAAGGCGGCACAGATACGCAGTATTTT. It specifies CASSFLGEGGTDTQYF.

V usage is TRBV20-1 and J usage is TRBJ2-6; no definite D call. Trimming took 1 base from V and 4 from J, leaving 5 bases between them. The CDR3 has 13 amino acids. Per the germline V gene, CDR1 is DFQATT and CDR2 is SNEGSKA (reference sequence). The CDR3 region has the DNA TGCAGTGCTAGAGCGTCAGGGGCCAACGTCCTGACTTTC. This translates into CSARASGANVLTF.

This clonotype was counted a single time. This chain uses TRBV27 with TRBJ2-7; the D gene is possibly TRBD1 (8 bases). V shed 7 bases and J shed 3 bases, with 13 bases lying between them. The germline CDR1 and CDR2 sequences are MNHEY and SMNVEV (reference sequence). CDR3 length: 13 amino acids. The CDR3 DNA sequence: TGTGCCAGCAAACAGGGGGGGGGCTACGAGCAGTACGTC. It encodes CASKQGGGYEQYV.